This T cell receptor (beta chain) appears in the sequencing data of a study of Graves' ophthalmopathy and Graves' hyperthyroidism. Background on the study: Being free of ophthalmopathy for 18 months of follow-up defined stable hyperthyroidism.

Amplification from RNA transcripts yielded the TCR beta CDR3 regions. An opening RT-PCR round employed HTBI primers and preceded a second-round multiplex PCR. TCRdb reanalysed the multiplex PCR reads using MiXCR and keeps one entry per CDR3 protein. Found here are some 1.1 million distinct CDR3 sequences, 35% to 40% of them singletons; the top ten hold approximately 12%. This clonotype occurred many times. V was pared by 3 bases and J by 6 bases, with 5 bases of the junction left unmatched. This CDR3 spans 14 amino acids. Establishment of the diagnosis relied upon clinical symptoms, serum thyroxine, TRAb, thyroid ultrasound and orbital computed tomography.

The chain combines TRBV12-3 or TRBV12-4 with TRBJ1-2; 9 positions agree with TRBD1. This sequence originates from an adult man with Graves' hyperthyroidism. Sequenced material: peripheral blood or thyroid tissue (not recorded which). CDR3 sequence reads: CASSFGGTGHGYTF. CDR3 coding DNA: TGTGCCAGCAGTTTTGGTGGGACAGGGCATGGCTACACCTTC.